This TCR beta chain was found in a study of blood T cell repertoires in COVID-19 (TCRdb year 2020). Describing the broader study: Samples from collaborators originated in the United States, Italy and Spain and spanned both the acute and convalescent phases of COVID-19. The prospective study material was composed of cDNA or gDNA derived from T cells, B-cell-depleted T cells, or PBMCs. Deeply sampled blood TCRbeta repertoires from subjects exposed to, actively infected with, or recovered from COVID-19 were included in the dataset. A freely available public database, intended as a resource for researchers studying the immune response to SARS-CoV-2, is where the repertoires were released. The samples were drawn from two sources: the first 160 participants of the ongoing ImmuneRACE study, and 1,000 to 1,500 subjects contributed by 6 global collaborators. The sample metadata nearly always contained a de-identified subject ID, COVID-19 status, age in years and sex. Where available, HLA class I and class II types were taken from metadata supplied by the sample provider and were not determined by assay-based typing.

The immunoSEQ Assay, a bias-controlled multiplex PCR, was used to amplify TCRbeta CDR3 regions from genomic DNA. The study's processing was this. The number of nucleated cells in each sample was estimated by amplification of reference gene primers within the assay. To quantify the absolute abundance of each unique TCRbeta CDR3 rearrangement, sequence reads were collapsed and filtered. For each sample, productive Simpson clonality was calculated by taking the square root of Simpson's diversity index across productive rearrangements. Held by TCRdb, this immuneACCESS table contains in-frame sequences only and omits some clones. Under half of the omission traces to an unresolved V gene where checked; the cause of the rest is unknown. That table is the source of V, J and clone size, and D and trimming were worked out from the DNA. Here the sample has under 300,000 clones; approximately 79% occur a single time. The ten largest clones represent 4% to 6% of the sample.

The paper as a whole reports these results and caveats: The quantity of clinical and demographic metadata differed by source and by participant and was supplied without curation.

Via the germline V gene, CDR1 is SNHLY and CDR2 FYNNEI. Measured from the cysteine to the phenylalanine, the CDR3 is 15 residues long. The read is trimmed to its CDR3 DNA, 45 bases read in frame from base 1. Germline trimming amounts to 7 bases on V and 2 bases on J, with 8 as the count of junction bases outside the gene matches. About this clone itself: This clone's antigen is unknown. No much larger clonotype is one base removed from it; base qualities were not supplied.

The collaborating institutions used their own protocols to collect whole blood in K2EDTA tubes. Collaborator samples were shipped for TCRbeta analysis as frozen whole blood, isolated PBMCs, or DNA extracted from either sample type. The sample consisted of peripheral blood. The chain is assembled from TRBV2 and TRBJ1-5; 7 bases in between match TRBD1. This receptor was identified in a woman older than 75 with active or convalescent COVID-19. In nucleotides, the sequence is TGTGCCAGCACTAGACAGGGTATTGGCAATCAGCCCCAGCATTTT. It encodes CASTRQGIGNQPQHF.